This TCR beta chain appears in the sequencing data of a study of shared clonotypes between healthy human individuals. The CDR3 totals 18 residues. V lost 8 bases and J lost 0, with 20 bases in between. The V gene's germline CDR1 is SNHLY and CDR2 FYNNEI. Produced via immunoSEQ multiplex PCR; TCRdb's table is partial and in-frame only. The repertoire consists of about 1 million clones, with approximately 70% occurring once and the leading ten covering around 1.4%. The clonotype comes from a man between 18 and 29 years old in good health. The sample comprised memory CD4+ T cells sorted from blood. The sample's subset: CD45RA-negative fraction. V usage is TRBV2 and J usage is TRBJ2-6; D not certain. In DNA form, the CDR3 reads TGTGCCAGCGGCCGCTTCCTGGGTGGACCCTCTGGGGCCAACGTCCTGACTTTC. Translation: CASGRFLGGPSGANVLTF.